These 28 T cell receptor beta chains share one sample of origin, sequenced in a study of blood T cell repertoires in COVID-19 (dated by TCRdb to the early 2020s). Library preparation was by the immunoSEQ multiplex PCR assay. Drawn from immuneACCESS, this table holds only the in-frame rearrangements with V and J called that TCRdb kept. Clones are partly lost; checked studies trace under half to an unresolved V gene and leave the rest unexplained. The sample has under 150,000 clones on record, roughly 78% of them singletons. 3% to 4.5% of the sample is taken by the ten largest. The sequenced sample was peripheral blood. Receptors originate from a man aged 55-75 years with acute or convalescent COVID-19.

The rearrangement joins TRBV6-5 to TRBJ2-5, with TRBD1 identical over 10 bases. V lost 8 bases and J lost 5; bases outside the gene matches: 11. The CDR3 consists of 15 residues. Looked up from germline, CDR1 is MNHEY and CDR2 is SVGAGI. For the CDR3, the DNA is TGTGCCAGCTGTCCGACAGGGGGCGTTTGGGAGACCCAGTACTTC. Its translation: CASCPTGGVWETQYF.

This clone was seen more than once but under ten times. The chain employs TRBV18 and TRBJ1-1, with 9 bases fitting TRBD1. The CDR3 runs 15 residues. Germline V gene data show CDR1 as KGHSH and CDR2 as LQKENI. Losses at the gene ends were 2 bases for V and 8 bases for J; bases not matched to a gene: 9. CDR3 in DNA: TGTGCCAGCTCACCAAGCCGCGGCGGGACAGGGGAAGCTTTCTTT. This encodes CASSPSRGGTGEAFF.

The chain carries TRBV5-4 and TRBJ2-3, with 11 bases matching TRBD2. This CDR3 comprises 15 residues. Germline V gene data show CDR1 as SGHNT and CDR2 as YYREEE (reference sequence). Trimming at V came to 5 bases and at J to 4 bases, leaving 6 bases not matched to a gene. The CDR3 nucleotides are TGTGCCAGCAGTTTCCTAGCGGGAGGTTCAGATACGCAGTATTTT. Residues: CASSFLAGGSDTQYF.

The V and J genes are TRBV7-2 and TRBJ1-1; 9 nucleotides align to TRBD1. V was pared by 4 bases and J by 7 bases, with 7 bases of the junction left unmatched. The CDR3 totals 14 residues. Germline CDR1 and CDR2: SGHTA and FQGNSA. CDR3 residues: CASSSPGQGLEAFF. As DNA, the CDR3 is TGTGCCAGCAGCTCCCCGGGACAGGGTCTTGAAGCTTTCTTT.

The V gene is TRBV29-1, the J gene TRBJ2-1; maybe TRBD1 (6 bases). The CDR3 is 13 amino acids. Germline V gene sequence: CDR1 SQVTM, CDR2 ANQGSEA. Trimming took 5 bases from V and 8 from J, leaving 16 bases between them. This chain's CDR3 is CSVQGNRVHEQFF. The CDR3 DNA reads TGCAGCGTTCAAGGGAACAGGGTCCATGAGCAGTTCTTC.

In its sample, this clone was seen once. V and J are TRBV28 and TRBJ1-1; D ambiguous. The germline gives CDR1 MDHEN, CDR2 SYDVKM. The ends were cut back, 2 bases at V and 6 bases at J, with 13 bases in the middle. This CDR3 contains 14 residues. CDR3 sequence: CASSLGGAYAEAFF. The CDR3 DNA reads TGTGCCAGCAGTTTAGGAGGAGCGTACGCTGAAGCTTTCTTT.

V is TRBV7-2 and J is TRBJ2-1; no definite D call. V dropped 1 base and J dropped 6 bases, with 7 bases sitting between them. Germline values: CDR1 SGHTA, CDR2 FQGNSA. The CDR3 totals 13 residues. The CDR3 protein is CASSLVDGNEQFF. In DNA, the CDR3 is TGTGCCAGCAGCTTAGTAGATGGCAATGAGCAGTTCTTC.

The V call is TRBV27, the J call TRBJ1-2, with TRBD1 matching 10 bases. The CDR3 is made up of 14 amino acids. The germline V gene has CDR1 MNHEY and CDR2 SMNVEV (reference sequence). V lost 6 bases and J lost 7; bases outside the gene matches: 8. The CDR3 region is CASSLDRGRGGYTF. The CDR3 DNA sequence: TGTGCCAGCAGCCTAGACAGGGGGCGAGGTGGCTACACCTTC.

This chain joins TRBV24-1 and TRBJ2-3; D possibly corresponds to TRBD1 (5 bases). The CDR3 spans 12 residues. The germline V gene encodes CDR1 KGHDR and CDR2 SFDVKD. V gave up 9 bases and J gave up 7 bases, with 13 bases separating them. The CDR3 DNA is TGTGCCACCGGGTCGCAGGGTAATACGCAGTATTTT. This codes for CATGSQGNTQYF.

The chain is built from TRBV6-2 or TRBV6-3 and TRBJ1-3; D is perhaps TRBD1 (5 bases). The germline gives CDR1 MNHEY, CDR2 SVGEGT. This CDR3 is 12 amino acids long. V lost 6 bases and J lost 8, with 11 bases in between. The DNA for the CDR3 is TGTGCCAGCAGCGGATCGGGGGACACCATATATTTT. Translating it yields CASSGSGDTIYF.

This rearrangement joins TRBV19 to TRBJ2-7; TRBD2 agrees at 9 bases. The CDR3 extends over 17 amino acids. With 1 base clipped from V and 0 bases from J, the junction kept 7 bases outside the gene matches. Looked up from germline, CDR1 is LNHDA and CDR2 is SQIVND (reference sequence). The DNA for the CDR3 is TGTGCCAGTAGTATAGCAGCGGGAGGCCTTAGCTCCTACGAGCAGTACTTC. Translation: CASSIAAGGLSSYEQYF.

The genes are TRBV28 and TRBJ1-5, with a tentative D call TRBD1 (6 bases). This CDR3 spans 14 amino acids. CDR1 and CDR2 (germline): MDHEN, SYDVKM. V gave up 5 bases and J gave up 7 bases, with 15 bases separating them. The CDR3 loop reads CASSTTGFRQPQHF. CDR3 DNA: TGTGCCAGCAGTACAACAGGGTTTCGGCAGCCCCAGCATTTT.

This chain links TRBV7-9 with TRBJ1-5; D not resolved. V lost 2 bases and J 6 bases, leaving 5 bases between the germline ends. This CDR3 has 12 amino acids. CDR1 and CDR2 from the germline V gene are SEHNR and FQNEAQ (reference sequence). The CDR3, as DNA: TGTGCCAGCAGCTTAAATAGTCAGCCCCAGCATTTT. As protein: CASSLNSQPQHF.

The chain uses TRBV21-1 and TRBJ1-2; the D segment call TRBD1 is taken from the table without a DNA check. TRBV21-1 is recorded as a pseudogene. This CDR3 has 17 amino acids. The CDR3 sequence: CASSKKSLDSGGYGYTF. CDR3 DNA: TGTGCCAGCAGCAAAAAAAGCCTGGACAGCGGCGGCTATGGCTACACCTTC.

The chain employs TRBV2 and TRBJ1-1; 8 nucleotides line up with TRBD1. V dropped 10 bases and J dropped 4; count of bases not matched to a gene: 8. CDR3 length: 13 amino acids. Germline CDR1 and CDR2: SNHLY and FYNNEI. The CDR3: CAIRGTGITEAFF. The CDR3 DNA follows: TGTGCCATTAGGGGGACAGGTATCACTGAAGCTTTCTTT. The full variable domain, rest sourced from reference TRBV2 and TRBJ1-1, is EPEVTQTPSHQVTQMGQEVILRCVPISNHLYFYWYRQILGQKVEFLVSFYNNEISEKSEIFDDQFSVERPDGSNFTLKIRSTKLEDSAMYFCAIRGTGITEAFFGQGTRLTVV.

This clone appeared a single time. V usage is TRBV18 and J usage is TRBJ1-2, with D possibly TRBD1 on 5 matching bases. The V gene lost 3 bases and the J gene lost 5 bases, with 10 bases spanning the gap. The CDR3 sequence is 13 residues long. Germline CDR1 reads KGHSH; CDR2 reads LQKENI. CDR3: CASSPDSHYGYTF. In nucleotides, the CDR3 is TGTGCCAGCTCACCCGACAGTCATTATGGCTACACCTTC.

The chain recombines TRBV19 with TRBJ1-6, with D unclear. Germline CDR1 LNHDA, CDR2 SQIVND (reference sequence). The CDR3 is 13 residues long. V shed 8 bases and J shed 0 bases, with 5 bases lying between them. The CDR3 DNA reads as TGTGCCAGTGGCAACTCCTATAATTCACCCCTCCACTTT. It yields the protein CASGNSYNSPLHF.

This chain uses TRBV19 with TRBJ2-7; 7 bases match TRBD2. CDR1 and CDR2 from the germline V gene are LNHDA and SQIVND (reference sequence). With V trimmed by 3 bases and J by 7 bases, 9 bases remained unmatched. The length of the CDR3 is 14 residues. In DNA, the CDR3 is TGTGCCAGTAGTATGAACAGAGGGAGGGGTGAGCAGTACTTC. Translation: CASSMNRGRGEQYF.

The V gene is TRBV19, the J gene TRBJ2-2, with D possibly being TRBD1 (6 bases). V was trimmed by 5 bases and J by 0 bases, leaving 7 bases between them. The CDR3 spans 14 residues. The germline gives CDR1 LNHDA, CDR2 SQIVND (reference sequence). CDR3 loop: CASSWDTNTGELFF. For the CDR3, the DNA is TGTGCCAGTAGTTGGGACACGAACACCGGGGAGCTGTTTTTT.

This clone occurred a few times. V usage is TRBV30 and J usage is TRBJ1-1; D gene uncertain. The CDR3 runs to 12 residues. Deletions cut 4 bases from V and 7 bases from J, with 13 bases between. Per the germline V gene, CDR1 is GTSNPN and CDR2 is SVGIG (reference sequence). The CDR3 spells CAWKAEFGEAFF. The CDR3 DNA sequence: TGTGCCTGGAAGGCGGAGTTCGGTGAAGCTTTCTTT.

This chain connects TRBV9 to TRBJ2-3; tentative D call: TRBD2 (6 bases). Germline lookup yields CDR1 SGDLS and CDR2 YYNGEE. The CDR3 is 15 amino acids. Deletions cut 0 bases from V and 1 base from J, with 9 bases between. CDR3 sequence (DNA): TGTGCCAGCAGCGTAGTGGGGGGTCGCACAGATACGCAGTATTTT. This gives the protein CASSVVGGRTDTQYF. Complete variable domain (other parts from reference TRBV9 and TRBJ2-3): DSGVTQTPKHLITATGQRVTLRCSPRSGDLSVYWYQQSLDQGLQFLIQYYNGEERAKGNILERFSAQQFPDLHSELNLSSLELGDSALYFCASSVVGGRTDTQYFGPGTRLTVL.

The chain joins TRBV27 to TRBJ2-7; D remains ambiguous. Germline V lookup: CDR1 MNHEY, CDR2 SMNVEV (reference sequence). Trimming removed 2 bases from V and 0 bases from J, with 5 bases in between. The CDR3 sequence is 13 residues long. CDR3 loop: CASSLINSYEQYF. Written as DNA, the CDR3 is TGTGCCAGCAGTTTAATCAACTCCTACGAGCAGTACTTC.

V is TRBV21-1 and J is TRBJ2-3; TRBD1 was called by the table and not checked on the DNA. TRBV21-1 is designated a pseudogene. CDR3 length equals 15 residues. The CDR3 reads CASSREQGRGGTQYF. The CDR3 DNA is TGTGCCAGCAGCAGGGAACAGGGTCGAGGCGGTACGCAGTATTTT.

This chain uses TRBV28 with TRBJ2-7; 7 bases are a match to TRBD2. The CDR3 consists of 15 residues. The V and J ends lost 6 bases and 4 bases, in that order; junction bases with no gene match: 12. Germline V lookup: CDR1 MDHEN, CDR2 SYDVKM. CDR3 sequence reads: CASRSGGEGRYEQYF. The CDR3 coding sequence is TGTGCCAGCAGATCTGGGGGGGAGGGACGGTACGAGCAGTACTTC.

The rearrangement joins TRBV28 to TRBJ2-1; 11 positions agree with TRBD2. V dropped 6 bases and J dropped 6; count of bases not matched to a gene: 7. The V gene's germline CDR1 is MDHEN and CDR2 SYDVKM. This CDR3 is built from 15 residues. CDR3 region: CASSLTSGSVNEQFF. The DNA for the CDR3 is TGTGCCAGCAGCCTAACTAGCGGGAGCGTCAATGAGCAGTTCTTC.

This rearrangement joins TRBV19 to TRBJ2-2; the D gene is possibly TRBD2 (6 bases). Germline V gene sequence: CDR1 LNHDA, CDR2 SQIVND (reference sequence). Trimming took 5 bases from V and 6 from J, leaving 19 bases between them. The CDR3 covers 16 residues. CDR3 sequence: CASSVPSGVGAGELFF. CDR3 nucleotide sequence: TGTGCCAGTAGTGTCCCCTCGGGGGTGGGGGCCGGGGAGCTGTTTTTT.

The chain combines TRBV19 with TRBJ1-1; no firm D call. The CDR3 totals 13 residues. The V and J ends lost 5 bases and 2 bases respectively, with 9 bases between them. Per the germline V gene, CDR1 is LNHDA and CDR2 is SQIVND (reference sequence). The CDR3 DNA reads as TGTGCCAGTAGTTTCTATCGTAACACTGAAGCTTTCTTT. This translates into CASSFYRNTEAFF.

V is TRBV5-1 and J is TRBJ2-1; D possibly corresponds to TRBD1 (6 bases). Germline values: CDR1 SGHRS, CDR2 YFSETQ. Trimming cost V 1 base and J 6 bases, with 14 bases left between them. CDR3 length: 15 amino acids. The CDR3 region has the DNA TGCGCCAGCAGCTTGAGGGCAGGGGCGGGCAATGAGCAGTTCTTC. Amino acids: CASSLRAGAGNEQFF.